This is a list of T cell receptor beta chains from one sample in a study of beta chain features in type 1 diabetes. Produced via immunoSEQ multiplex PCR; TCRdb's table is partial and in-frame only. Counted here are about 330,000 clones, approximately 11% occurring once; the ten biggest clones make up around 0.015%. Sequenced input: naive CD4+ T cells from blood. The receptors were gathered from a woman in her thirties in good health. The CDR3 runs from the conserved cysteine through the conserved F or W. D genes are given only for firm matches. Size tells how often a clone was seen (once, few, many) or the class of an expanded clone, and some rows leave it out.

d_call j_call v_call clone_size cdr3_aa cdr3_nt
TRBD2 TRBJ2-3 TRBV18 . CASSTTSGRSTDTQYF TGTGCCAGCTCAACAACTAGCGGGAGGTCGACAGATACGCAGTATTTT
TRBD2 TRBJ2-7 TRBV7-3 few CASSLGLAGFYEQYF TGTGCCAGCAGCTTAGGACTAGCGGGTTTCTACGAGCAGTACTTC
. TRBJ2-7 TRBV9 few CASSIGPYPSYEQYF TGTGCCAGCAGCATCGGTCCCTACCCCTCCTACGAGCAGTACTTC
. TRBJ2-5 TRBV4-3 . CASSQDTGVETQYF TGCGCCAGCAGCCAAGACACGGGAGTGGAGACCCAGTACTTC
. TRBJ2-7 TRBV6-5 few CASSPSQSSYEQYF TGTGCCAGCAGCCCATCACAGAGCTCCTACGAGCAGTACTTC
TRBD2 TRBJ2-7 TRBV18 . CASSPPGLAAEGEQYF TGTGCCAGCTCACCACCCGGACTAGCGGCGGAGGGAGAGCAGTACTTC
TRBD1 TRBJ1-1 TRBV29-1 few CSVAGQGAGQTEAFF TGCAGCGTTGCGGGACAGGGGGCTGGGCAAACTGAAGCTTTCTTT
TRBD2 TRBJ2-5 TRBV9 few CASSVGRLAGQETQYF TGTGCCAGCAGCGTAGGTCGTCTAGCGGGGCAAGAGACCCAGTACTTC
. TRBJ1-1 TRBV18 . CASSPNEGNVAEAFF TGTGCCAGCTCACCGAATGAGGGTAATGTGGCTGAAGCTTTCTTT
TRBD2 TRBJ2-5 TRBV7-9 few CASSLETGVLAGEETQYF TGTGCCAGCAGCCTAGAGACAGGCGTACTAGCGGGAGAAGAGACCCAGTACTTC
. TRBJ1-4 TRBV5-6 . CASSFRQPNEKLFF TGTGCCAGCAGCTTTCGACAGCCTAATGAAAAACTGTTTTTT
TRBD2 TRBJ2-5 TRBV7-2 . CASSLAGAGQETQYF TGTGCCAGCAGCTTAGCGGGAGCGGGGCAAGAGACCCAGTACTTC
TRBD1 TRBJ1-2 TRBV28 . CASSLDRGNGYTF TGTGCCAGCAGTCTGGACAGGGGAAATGGCTACACCTTC
. TRBJ2-7 TRBV27 few CASSTHGSPYEQYF TGTGCCAGCAGTACTCACGGGTCCCCCTACGAGCAGTACTTC
TRBD2 TRBJ2-1 TRBV6-5 . CASSSLGLAKNNEQFF TGTGCCAGCAGTTCCCTGGGACTAGCGAAAAACAATGAGCAGTTCTTC